Given below is one T cell receptor beta chain in context. Its antigen remains unidentified. One base away there is no much larger clone; base qualities are not given. Using the immunoSEQ hsTCRbeta Kit, TCR beta CDR3 regions were sequenced from DNA. Per the original workflow: TCR sequencing data were analysed with the ImmunoSEQ Analyzer. T cell clonality was defined as 1 minus Pielou's evenness, as computed on productive rearrangements. The inverse Simpson index, applied to productive templates, was used to measure T cell diversity. T cell density was defined as TCR beta template counts normalized to usable DNA, with usable DNA estimated by amplification and sequencing of housekeeping genes. Two-sided Kruskal-Wallis tests were used to compare TCR metrics across histologic stages. TCRdb re-hosts the immuneACCESS table, in-frame sequences only. Its copies lack some clones; in the studies checked, an unresolved V gene accounts for under half of them, and the cause for the rest is not known. V and J calls and clone size follow that table, whereas D and trimming were derived from the DNA. Within this sample are 4,000 or so clones, with 82% of them counted one time only. Jointly, the top ten make up 5.5% to 8% of the sample.

The data belong to a study of immune evolution from preneoplasia to lung adenocarcinoma (dated by TCRdb to the early 2020s). Regarding the study in general: No AAH lesions showed HLA loss of heterozygosity, compared with roughly 7% of AIS, around 16% of MIA and about a third of ADC lesions. Immune contexture across lung adenocarcinoma precursors and invasive adenocarcinoma was profiled using immune gene expression, TCR sequencing and multiplex immunofluorescence. Resected precursor lesions (AAH, AIS, MIA) and invasive adenocarcinomas were compared against paired morphologically normal lung tissue. The sample size depended on which specimens were available, not on a prior power calculation. Whole exome sequencing and methylation data from the same cohort of nodules were integrated with the immune data. The overall cohort comprised around 55 patients with pulmonary nodules who underwent surgical resection. TCR sequencing data were obtained from approximately 50 patients. According to the study, roughly 110 samples were used for TCR sequencing. Class I HLA alleles were inferred from exome data with POLYSOLVER, and allele-specific HLA loss was detected with LOHHLA.

Patients underwent resection in Japan or China between about 2014 and 2017. Histologic diagnosis of each case was confirmed independently by two lung cancer pathologists on H&E slides. Premalignant or tumor cells were enriched for nucleic acid extraction by macro-dissection performed after pathologic assessment. DNA was isolated from FFPE tissue using the AllPrep DNA/RNA FFPE Kit. The CDR3 holds 16 amino acids from the cysteine to the phenylalanine. Just the 48-base CDR3 DNA is kept, in frame starting at base 1. CDR1 and CDR2 were assigned from the germline V gene as SGHTA and FQGNSA. V gives up 1 base and J gives up 0 bases, and the segment between their germline ends measures 12 bases. General study outcomes and caveats: The highest clonality was observed in normal lung, whereas higher T cell density and diversity but lower clonality appeared to be present in later-stage lesions. All patients were from Japan and China, so applicability to Western populations was uncertain. Findings were based on association rather than direct causation; larger cohorts with long-term follow-up and longitudinal biopsies were deemed needed. Normal lung had the highest top T cell clone frequencies, which appeared to decline progressively from AAH through AIS, MIA and invasive adenocarcinoma. Compared with EGFR-mutant or double wild-type lesions, KRAS-mutant nodules had the highest T cell clonality.

This receptor was obtained from a person aged 70 to 85 with invasive lung adenocarcinoma. The specimen sequenced was FFPE invasive lung adenocarcinoma tissue. This specimen's cell subset or site label, per the study, means: frankly invasive lung adenocarcinoma (ADC). The receptor chain draws on TRBV7-2 and TRBJ1-1; confidence is insufficient to name the D gene. CDR3 reads: CASSLEPHPLNTEAFF. The DNA reads as follows: TGTGCCAGCAGCTTAGAACCCCACCCGCTGAACACTGAAGCTTTCTTT.